These 24 T cell receptor beta chains came from one sample sequenced in a study of T cell changes during pregnancy in multiple sclerosis. The table came from immunoSEQ multiplex PCR; TCRdb's copy has only in-frame clones and leaves some out. Here the sample spans fewer than 90,000 clones, around 93% being singletons. Sequencing was performed on peripheral blood, taken in the first trimester of pregnancy. These receptors came from a female donor with multiple sclerosis, enrolled in a pregnancy study.

The rearrangement uses TRBV7-9 and TRBJ2-5; perhaps TRBD2 as D (5 bases). This CDR3 is 15 amino acids long. Looked up from germline, CDR1 is SEHNR and CDR2 is FQNEAQ (reference sequence). V was clipped by 5 bases and J by 6 bases, with 19 bases between them. DNA for the CDR3: TGTGCCAGCAGCCCCCGGGGAGCAGCTTTACAGACCCAGTACTTC. Translating it yields CASSPRGAALQTQYF.

This clone is labeled as medium-sized. V and J are TRBV7-8 and TRBJ1-5; D remains ambiguous. Germline assignment: CDR1 SGHVS and CDR2 FQNEAQ. V was trimmed by 3 bases and J by 1 base, leaving 13 bases between them. The CDR3 spans 16 residues. Written as DNA, the CDR3 is TGTGCCAGCAGCTTCTCCGGGTTGAACAGCAATCAGCCCCAGCATTTT. Its protein is CASSFSGLNSNQPQHF.

The V gene is TRBV5-1, the J gene TRBJ2-6, with 7 bases that match TRBD2. The CDR3 is made up of 17 amino acids. Germline CDR1 is SGHRS and CDR2 is YFSETQ. Losses at the gene ends were 0 bases for V and 2 bases for J; bases not matched to a gene: 5. CDR3 region: CASSLGGGSAGANVLTF. CDR3 bases: TGCGCCAGCAGCTTGGGGGGGGGTTCAGCTGGGGCCAACGTCCTGACTTTC.

This sequence joins TRBV7-2 and TRBJ1-2; perhaps TRBD1 as D (6 bases). The CDR3 spans 14 residues. Trimming took 4 bases from V and 3 from J, leaving 12 bases between them. Germline V gene data show CDR1 as SGHTA and CDR2 as FQGNSA. CDR3 protein: CASSSGHFYYGYTF. The CDR3 coding sequence is TGTGCCAGCAGCTCGGGACACTTCTACTATGGCTACACCTTC.

V and J are TRBV19 and TRBJ1-3, with a tentative D call TRBD1 (5 bases). Looked up from germline, CDR1 is LNHDA and CDR2 is SQIVND (reference sequence). CDR3 size: 16 residues. Deletions cut 5 bases from V and 1 base from J, with 15 bases between. This chain's CDR3 is CASSPSTGPSGNTIYF. DNA for the CDR3: TGTGCCAGTAGTCCGTCTACAGGCCCTTCTGGAAACACCATATATTTT.

The chain carries TRBV7-2 and TRBJ2-3; D perhaps matches TRBD2 (7 bases). Germline V gene data show CDR1 as SGHTA and CDR2 as FQGNSA. Trimming took off 1 base at V and 14 bases at J, with 19 bases between the two ends. This CDR3 spans 14 amino acids. The CDR3 nucleotides read TGTGCCAGCAGCTTAGACGTAATGAGGGGGGGCGGGTATTTT. Amino acids: CASSLDVMRGGGYF.

The gene calls are TRBV29-1 and TRBJ2-7, with TRBD1 as a possible D gene (6 bases). The V end was cut by 6 bases, the J end by 4 bases, with 13 bases between. Germline CDR1 SQVTM, CDR2 ANQGSEA. This CDR3 has 12 residues. The CDR3 loop is CSVRDTAYEQYF. As DNA, the CDR3 is TGCAGCGTCAGGGACACCGCTTACGAGCAGTACTTC.

The gene calls are TRBV11-3 and TRBJ2-5, with TRBD2 matching over 8 bases. The J segment lost 5 bases and the V segment lost 5 bases, leaving 10 bases of the junction unmatched. CDR3 length equals 15 residues. Germline loops: CDR1 SGHNT, CDR2 YENEEA. The CDR3 DNA reads as TGTGCCAGCAGCCACCAGCCGGGACTAGGGGAGACCCAGTACTTC. Protein sequence: CASSHQPGLGETQYF. The variable domain in full, completed from reference TRBV11-3 and TRBJ2-5, reads EAGVVQSPRYKIIEKKQPVAFWCNPISGHNTLYWYLQNLGQGPELLIRYENEEAVDDSQLPKDRFSAERLKGVDSTLKIQPAELGDSAVYLCASSHQPGLGETQYFGPGTRLLVL.

V and J are TRBV5-1 and TRBJ2-1; 10 bases are a match to TRBD2. Germline CDR1 is SGHRS and CDR2 is YFSETQ. CDR3 size: 16 residues. The V segment lost 4 bases and the J segment 3 bases; nucleotides outside the gene matches: 7. The CDR3 spells CASSKNLAGGYNEQFF. CDR3 DNA: TGCGCCAGCAGCAAAAACTTAGCGGGGGGCTACAATGAGCAGTTCTTC.

The rearrangement uses TRBV19 and TRBJ1-6; D is unclear. The length of the CDR3 is 15 residues. Germline V CDR1 and CDR2: LNHDA, SQIVND (reference sequence). Trimming removed 7 bases at V and 2 bases at J, with 12 bases between. The chain's CDR3 is CASNAGSPYNSPLHF. The CDR3 DNA sequence: TGTGCCAGTAATGCCGGGTCTCCCTATAATTCACCCCTCCACTTT.

The V and J genes are TRBV6-6 and TRBJ2-3; TRBD1 matches at 10 bases. CDR3 length: 16 amino acids. Germline values: CDR1 MNHNY, CDR2 SVGAGI (reference sequence). With 2 bases clipped from V and 3 bases from J, the junction kept 5 bases outside the gene matches. The CDR3 region is CASSYPLGQGTDTQYF. In DNA form, the CDR3 reads TGTGCCAGCAGTTACCCACTGGGACAGGGGACAGATACGCAGTATTTT.

This clone was recorded only once. The chain employs TRBV7-7 and TRBJ2-5, with 7 nucleotides matching TRBD1. Germline lookup yields CDR1 SSHAT and CDR2 FNYEAQ (reference sequence). This CDR3 has 14 amino acids. V lost 5 bases to trimming and J lost 5 bases; unmatched junction nucleotides: 8. CDR3 nucleotides: TGTGCCAGCAGCAGAGACAGGGTACCTGAGACCCAGTACTTC. This codes for CASSRDRVPETQYF.

The chain employs TRBV11-2 and TRBJ2-3; D is possibly TRBD2 (6 bases). The V end was cut by 3 bases, the J end by 2 bases, with 18 bases between. This CDR3 is 17 amino acids long. Germline V gene sequence: CDR1 SGHAT, CDR2 FQNNGV. The CDR3 here is CASSFYGSYSFTDTQYF. For the CDR3, the DNA is TGTGCCAGCAGCTTTTACGGGAGTTATAGCTTCACAGATACGCAGTATTTT.

The chain is built from TRBV5-8 and TRBJ2-3; tentatively, D is TRBD2 (7 bases). The germline CDR1 and CDR2 sequences are SGHTS and YDEGEE. The CDR3 sequence is 16 residues long. The ends were cut back, 4 bases at V and 2 bases at J, with 17 bases in the middle. The CDR3 DNA is TGTGCCAGCAGCCCCTTTGGGGGGGCCTCCACAGATACGCAGTATTTT. Its protein product is CASSPFGGASTDTQYF. Combining the CDR3 with reference TRBV5-8 and TRBJ2-3 gives the whole variable domain EAGVTQSPTHLIKTRGQQATLRCSPISGHTSVYWYQQALGLGLQFLLWYDEGEERNRGNFPPRFSGRQFPNYSSELNVNALELEDSALYLCASSPFGGASTDTQYFGPGTRLTVL.

The genes are TRBV28 and TRBJ1-2, with D possibly being TRBD1 (5 bases). Germline lookup yields CDR1 MDHEN and CDR2 SYDVKM. The CDR3 loop spans 13 amino acids. V was pared by 3 bases and J by 4 bases, with 9 bases between. The CDR3 bases are TGTGCCAGCAGTTTTGGGCAGGGCTATGGCTACACCTTC. It codes for CASSFGQGYGYTF.

The J gene is TRBJ1-1, the V gene TRBV7-3, with 7 bases lining up with TRBD1. This CDR3 has 15 residues. Germline values: CDR1 SGHTA, CDR2 FQGTGA. V trimming: 4 bases; J trimming: 4 bases; junction bases outside the gene matches: 9. In nucleotides, the CDR3 is TGTGCCAGCAGCTCGTCAGGGGGTCGGAGCACTGAAGCTTTCTTT. Its translation: CASSSSGGRSTEAFF.

This clone was seen just once. This sequence joins TRBV18 and TRBJ2-3, with D possibly matching TRBD1 (5 bases). Between the trimmed V and J ends, which lost 2 bases and 0 bases, there was a span of 9 bases. The CDR3 contains 15 residues. Germline V gene lookup returns CDR1 KGHSH and CDR2 LQKENI. The CDR3 spells CASSPRQSSTDTQYF. The DNA of the CDR3 is TGTGCCAGCTCACCAAGACAGTCTAGCACAGATACGCAGTATTTT. The full variable domain, with the rest looked up from reference TRBV18 and TRBJ2-3, is NAGVMQNPRHLVRRRGQEARLRCSPMKGHSHVYWYRQLPEEGLKFMVYLQKENIIDESGMPKERFSAEFPKEGPSILRIQQVVRGDSAAYFCASSPRQSSTDTQYFGPGTRLTVL.

A note on this clone: The sample contains more than one DNA sequence encoding this CDR3. The rearrangement joins TRBV9 to TRBJ2-1, with 9 positions matching TRBD1. This CDR3 has 15 residues. The V gene end was trimmed by 4 bases and the J gene end by 6 bases; junction bases not matched to a gene: 8. Germline CDR1 SGDLS, CDR2 YYNGEE. The CDR3 spells CASSPSGTGSNEQFF. CDR3 in DNA: TGTGCCAGCAGCCCCTCCGGGACAGGGAGCAATGAGCAGTTCTTC.

V gene TRBV29-1 combines with J gene TRBJ1-5, with D tentatively TRBD1 (5 bases). Trimming removed 6 bases from V and 1 base from J, with 10 bases in between. The CDR3 loop spans 13 amino acids. CDR1 and CDR2 from the germline V gene are SQVTM and ANQGSEA. The CDR3 is CSVADTSNQPQHF. CDR3 in DNA: TGCAGCGTGGCGGACACCAGCAATCAGCCCCAGCATTTT.

This chain links TRBV6-1 with TRBJ2-2; 12 bases match TRBD2. The CDR3 spans 16 residues. V lost 1 base and J lost 7; bases outside the gene matches: 4. Per the germline V gene, CDR1 is MNHNS and CDR2 is SASEGT. Here the CDR3 DNA reads TGTGCCAGCAGTGAAGGGAGACTAGCGGGGGACGGGGAGCTGTTTTTT. Translating it yields CASSEGRLAGDGELFF.

This rearrangement joins TRBV5-4 to TRBJ1-1; TRBD1 is a possible D gene (5 bases). This CDR3 region has 14 residues. Germline V gene data show CDR1 as SGHNT and CDR2 as YYREEE (reference sequence). V was trimmed by 0 bases and J by 2 bases, leaving 8 bases between them. CDR3 protein: CASSLARVNTEAFF. The CDR3 DNA reads TGTGCCAGCAGCTTGGCCAGGGTAAACACTGAAGCTTTCTTT.

V gene TRBV7-9 combines with J gene TRBJ2-7, with 8 bases aligning to TRBD2. The CDR3 is 16 residues long. Germline loops: CDR1 SEHNR, CDR2 FQNEAQ (reference sequence). The V gene end was trimmed by 4 bases and the J gene end by 0 bases; junction bases not matched to a gene: 8. The CDR3 sequence is CASSSVSGAHSYEQYF. In nucleotides, the CDR3 is TGTGCCAGCAGCTCTGTTAGCGGGGCCCACTCCTACGAGCAGTACTTC.

V usage is TRBV15 and J usage is TRBJ2-2, with 7 nucleotides matching TRBD1. The V gene's germline CDR1 is LNHNV and CDR2 YYDKDF (reference sequence). J gave up 3 bases and V 5 bases, and 9 bases lay outside the gene matches. This CDR3 is built from 16 residues. The CDR3 DNA is TGTGCCACCAGCTCCCAGGGGGTTGGTGACACCGGGGAGCTGTTTTTT. Its translation: CATSSQGVGDTGELFF.

J is TRBJ2-3 and V is TRBV6-5; a possible D gene is TRBD1 (5 bases). V dropped 2 bases and J dropped 2 bases, with 8 bases sitting between them. CDR3 length: 14 amino acids. Germline V lookup: CDR1 MNHEY, CDR2 SVGAGI. CDR3 bases: TGTGCCAGCAGTTACCAGGGCACCACAGATACGCAGTATTTT. Amino acids: CASSYQGTTDTQYF.